This T cell receptor beta chain was documented in a study of cytotoxic CD8 clonotypes in ibrutinib-treated CLL. Study-level information: Across the patients, some eleven were relapsed/refractory, about 15 treatment-naive and about 18 IGHV unmutated. Partial responses numbered about 25 and complete responses 2; after a median around 68 months, roughly 15 stayed remitted and roughly twelve progressed.

TCRdb's copy holds only in-frame clones and misses some; the assay was immunoSEQ multiplex PCR. Of 30,000 to 40,000 clones listed, approximately 45% are singletons. Cryopreserved PBMCs were the source of 2 to 2.5 micrograms of genomic DNA, which went to TCR beta libraries. V was trimmed by 6 bases and J by 7 bases, leaving 18 bases between them. The length of the CDR3 is 14 residues. Germline V CDR1 and CDR2: LNHDA, SQIVND (reference sequence). J is TRBJ1-2 and V is TRBV19; no clear D. The sequencing here drew on PBMCs, taken before ibrutinib treatment. The sequence derives from a human donor with chronic lymphocytic leukemia. CDR3 residues: CASSPRQEGPGYTF. The CDR3 coding sequence is TGTGCCAGTAGCCCCAGGCAGGAGGGTCCTGGCTACACCTTC.